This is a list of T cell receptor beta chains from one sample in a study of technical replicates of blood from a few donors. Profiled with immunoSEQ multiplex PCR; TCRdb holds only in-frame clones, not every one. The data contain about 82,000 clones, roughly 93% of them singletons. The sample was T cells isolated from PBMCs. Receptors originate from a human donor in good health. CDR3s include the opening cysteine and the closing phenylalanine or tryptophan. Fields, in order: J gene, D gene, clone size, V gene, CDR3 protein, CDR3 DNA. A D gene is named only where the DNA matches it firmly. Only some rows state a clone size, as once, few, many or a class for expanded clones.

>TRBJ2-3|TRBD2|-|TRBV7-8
CASSFQSSGRGTDTQYF
TGTGCCAGCAGCTTTCAGTCTAGCGGGAGAGGCACAGATACGCAGTATTTT
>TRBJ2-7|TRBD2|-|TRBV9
CASSLGGSYNEQYF
TGTGCCAGTTCGTTAGGCGGGAGTTATAACGAGCAGTACTTC
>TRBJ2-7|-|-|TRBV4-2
CASSQGSYEQYF
TGTGCCAGCAGCCAAGGGAGCTACGAGCAGTACTTC
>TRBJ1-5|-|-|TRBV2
CASMSAGYSNQPQHF
TGTGCCAGCATGTCAGCAGGCTATAGCAATCAGCCCCAGCATTTT
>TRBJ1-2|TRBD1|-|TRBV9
CASSVGLGTGNNYGYTF
TGTGCCAGCAGCGTAGGATTGGGGACAGGGAACAACTATGGCTACACCTTC
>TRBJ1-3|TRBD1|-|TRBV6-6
CASSYSAGTAGNTIYF
TGTGCCAGCAGTTACTCTGCGGGGACAGCTGGAAACACCATATATTTT
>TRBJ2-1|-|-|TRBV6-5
CASSYSRSSSYNEQFF
TGTGCCAGCAGTTACTCGCGGTCAAGCTCCTACAATGAGCAGTTCTTC
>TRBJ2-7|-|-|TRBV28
CASSFGSEQYF
TGTGCCAGCAGTTTCGGGAGCGAGCAGTACTTC
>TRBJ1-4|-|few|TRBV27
CASSQTGVREKLFF
TGTGCCAGCAGCCAGACAGGAGTAAGGGAAAAACTGTTTTTT
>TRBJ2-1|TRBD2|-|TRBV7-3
CASSLAGVGYNEQFF
TGTGCCAGCAGCCTAGCGGGAGTGGGTTACAATGAGCAGTTCTTC
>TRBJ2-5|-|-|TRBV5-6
CASSLVSAGSDQETQYF
TGTGCCAGCAGCTTGGTGTCGGCGGGATCCGACCAAGAGACCCAGTACTTC
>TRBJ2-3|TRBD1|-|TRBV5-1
CASSGGQGRADTQYF
TGCGCCAGCAGCGGGGGACAGGGGAGGGCAGATACGCAGTATTTT
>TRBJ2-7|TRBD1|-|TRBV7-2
CASSPPDRVSHEQYF
TGTGCCAGCAGCCCACCCGACAGGGTTAGCCACGAGCAGTACTTC
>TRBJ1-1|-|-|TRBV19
CASTTSLAANTEAFF
TGTGCCAGTACTACGTCTTTGGCGGCGAACACTGAAGCTTTCTTT
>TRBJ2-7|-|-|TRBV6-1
CASSERVGDLNLSYEQYF
TGTGCCAGCAGTGAAAGGGTGGGAGACCTCAATCTCTCCTACGAGCAGTACTTC
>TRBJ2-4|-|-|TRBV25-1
CASSDGRQEVANIQYF
TGTGCCAGCAGTGATGGAAGACAGGAGGTGGCAAACATTCAGTACTTC
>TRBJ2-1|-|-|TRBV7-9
CASRDTGYSYNEQFF
TGTGCCAGCAGAGATACAGGGTACTCCTACAATGAGCAGTTCTTC
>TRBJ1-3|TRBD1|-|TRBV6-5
CASSYSGTGDGNTIYF
TGTGCCAGCAGTTACTCCGGGACAGGGGATGGAAACACCATATATTTT
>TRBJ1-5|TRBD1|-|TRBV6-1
CASSEARLSGTGTIKGNQPQHF
TGTGCCAGCAGTGAAGCAAGATTATCCGGGACAGGAACTATAAAGGGCAATCAGCCCCAGCATTTT
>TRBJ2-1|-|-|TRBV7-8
CASSLITGAYNEQFF
TGTGCCAGCAGCTTAATCACGGGTGCCTACAATGAGCAGTTCTTC
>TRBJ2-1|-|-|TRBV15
CATSSQPAASSRVQFF
TGTGCCACCAGCAGTCAACCGGCGGCCTCGTCGAGGGTGCAGTTCTTC
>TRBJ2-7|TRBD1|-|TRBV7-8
CASSSLPGQGADEQYF
TGTGCCAGCAGCTCTCTACCGGGACAGGGGGCGGACGAGCAGTACTTC
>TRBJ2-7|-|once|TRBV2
CASTFTYEQYF
TGTGCCAGCACCTTTACCTACGAGCAGTACTTC
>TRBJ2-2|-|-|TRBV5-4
CASSFYGMRTGELFF
TGTGCCAGCAGCTTCTACGGGATGAGAACCGGGGAGCTGTTTTTT
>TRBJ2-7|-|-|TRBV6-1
CASSEALGYEQYF
TGTGCCAGCAGTGAAGCGCTCGGCTACGAGCAGTACTTC
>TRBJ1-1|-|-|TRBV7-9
CASSLEALGVTEAFF
TGTGCCAGCAGCTTAGAGGCACTGGGCGTCACTGAAGCTTTCTTT
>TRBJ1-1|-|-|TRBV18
CASSTTGNTEAFF
TGTGCCAGCTCAACTACAGGGAACACTGAAGCTTTCTTT
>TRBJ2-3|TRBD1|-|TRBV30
CAWSRQGATTDTQYF
TGTGCCTGGAGTAGACAGGGGGCCACCACAGATACGCAGTATTTT
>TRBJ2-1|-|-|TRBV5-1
CASSLSPGSSYNEQFF
TGCGCCAGCAGCTTGTCTCCCGGTAGCTCCTACAATGAGCAGTTCTTC
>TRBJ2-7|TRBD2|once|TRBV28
CASSSGRSLYEQYF
TGTGCCAGTTCTAGCGGGAGGTCCTTATACGAGCAGTACTTC
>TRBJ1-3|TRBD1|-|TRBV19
CASSTGQAYSGNTIYF
TGTGCCAGTAGTACGGGACAGGCTTACTCTGGAAACACCATATATTTT
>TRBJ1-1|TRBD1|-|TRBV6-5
CASRGQVNTEAFF
TGTGCCAGCAGGGGACAGGTGAACACTGAAGCTTTCTTT
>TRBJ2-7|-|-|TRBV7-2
CASSPWTSFSEQYF
TGTGCCAGCAGCCCTTGGACTTCGTTCAGCGAGCAGTACTTC
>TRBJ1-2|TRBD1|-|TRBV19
CASSRQGEDGYTF
TGTGCCAGTAGTAGACAGGGAGAGGATGGCTACACCTTC
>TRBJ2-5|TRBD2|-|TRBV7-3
CASSLIGTNAETQYF
TGTGCCAGCAGCTTAATCGGGACTAATGCAGAGACCCAGTACTTC
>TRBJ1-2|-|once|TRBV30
CAWEDSYGYTF
TGTGCCTGGGAAGATAGCTATGGCTACACCTTC
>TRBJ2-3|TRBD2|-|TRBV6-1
CASSARTSGSGDTQYF
TGTGCCAGCAGTGCCCGGACTAGCGGGAGCGGAGATACGCAGTATTTT